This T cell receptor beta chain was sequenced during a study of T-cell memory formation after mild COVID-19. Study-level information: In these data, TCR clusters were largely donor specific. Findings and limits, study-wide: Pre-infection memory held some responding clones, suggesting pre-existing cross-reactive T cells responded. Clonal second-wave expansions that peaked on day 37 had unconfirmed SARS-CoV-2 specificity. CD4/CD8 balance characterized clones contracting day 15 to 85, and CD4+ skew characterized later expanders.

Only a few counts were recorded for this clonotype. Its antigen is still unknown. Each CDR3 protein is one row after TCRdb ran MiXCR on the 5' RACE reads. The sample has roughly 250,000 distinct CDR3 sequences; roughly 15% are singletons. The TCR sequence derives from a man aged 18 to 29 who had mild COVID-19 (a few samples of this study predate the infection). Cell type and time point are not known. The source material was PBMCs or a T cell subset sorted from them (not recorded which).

The CDR3 DNA reads as TGTGCCAGCAGTTTCTATAGCGGGGGGCCACCGGGTGAGCAGTTCTTC. Translation: CASSFYSGGPPGEQFF. The chain is built from TRBV12-3 or TRBV12-4 and TRBJ2-1, with 10 bases identical to TRBD2. J was trimmed by 9 bases and V by 3 bases; bases with no gene match: 11. The CDR3 runs to 16 residues.